One sample yielded the 23 T cell receptor beta chains listed below, sequenced in a study of CD8+ T cells in alopecia areata. Noted treatment: oral pan-JAK inhibitor, 5-10 mg twice daily. After isolation, RNA underwent reverse transcription to generate cDNA as the sequencing template. Libraries were prepared by immunoSEQ multiplex PCR; TCRdb keeps only in-frame clonotypes and omits some of them. The table has 90,000 to 130,000 clones, about 59% seen once. The sequencing here drew on CD8+ T cells sorted from blood, taken at week 24, from a patient treated with tofacitinib. The receptors here all came from a human donor with alopecia areata.

For the CDR3, the DNA is TGTGCCAGCAGCTTGTCGACAAGGTCGAACACTGAAGCTTTCTTT. It translates to CASSLSTRSNTEAFF. The J gene is TRBJ1-1, the V gene TRBV5-4; D not resolved. Trimming shortened V by 1 base and J by 1 base, and 11 bases separated the two germline ends. This CDR3 region has 15 residues. Germline V lookup: CDR1 SGHNT, CDR2 YYREEE (reference sequence).

In this sample, this clone turned up once. This chain links TRBV4-1 with TRBJ1-1; D may be TRBD1 (6 bases). The CDR3 runs to 15 residues. Per germline, CDR1 MGHRA and CDR2 YSYEKL. V dropped 1 base and J dropped 5 bases, with 14 bases sitting between them. The CDR3: CASSQGQGIRTEAFF. The CDR3 nucleotides are TGCGCCAGCAGCCAAGGTCAGGGGATAAGGACTGAAGCTTTCTTT.

The chain recombines TRBV6-5 with TRBJ2-7, with D tentatively TRBD2 (6 bases). The CDR3 contains 12 residues. Trimming cost V 7 bases and J 0 bases, with 7 bases left between them. The germline V gene encodes CDR1 MNHEY and CDR2 SVGAGI. As DNA, the CDR3 is TGTGCCAGCACGACTAGCTCCTACGAGCAGTACTTC. This gives the protein CASTTSSYEQYF.

The rearrangement uses TRBV13 and TRBJ2-1, with D hard to call. The CDR3 is made up of 12 amino acids. Trimming stripped 5 bases from V and 8 bases from J, with 10 bases between. CDR1 PRHDT and CDR2 FYEKMQ come from the germline V gene (reference sequence). CDR3 DNA sequence: TGTGCCAGCAGCCCCCAGGCTGATGAGCAGTTCTTC. Its translation: CASSPQADEQFF.

In DNA, the CDR3 is TGTGCTTCTGAGGGGGGCTACGAGCAGTACTTC. Its translation is CASEGGYEQYF. The chain is built from TRBV2 and TRBJ2-7; TRBD1 or TRBD2 may be the D gene (6 bases each). Germline V gene data show CDR1 as SNHLY and CDR2 as FYNNEI. The CDR3 consists of 11 residues.

As concerns this clone: This same CDR3 is encoded by further DNA sequences in the sample. This rearrangement joins TRBV5-4 to TRBJ2-2; no clear D. V was clipped by 1 base and J by 1 base, with 8 bases between them. Germline CDR1 is SGHNT and CDR2 is YYREEE (reference sequence). This CDR3 has 15 residues. CDR3 nucleotides: TGTGCCAGCAGCTTGAAGGGTCGGAACACCGGGGAGCTGTTTTTT. This gives the protein CASSLKGRNTGELFF.

As regards this clone: Mismatch with germline at one junction end may stem from a read error. The gene calls are TRBV7-9 and TRBJ2-1, with D perhaps TRBD1 or TRBD2 (5 bases each). The germline V gene encodes CDR1 SEHNR and CDR2 FQNEAQ (reference sequence). There are 18 residues in the CDR3. The CDR3 bases are TGTGCCAGCAGTTTAGGGTTCGGGGCTTCGAGCTCCTACAATGAGCAGTTCTTC. Protein sequence: CASSLGFGASSSYNEQFF.

This clone has more than one count but fewer than ten. Additional DNA sequences in this sample encode the identical CDR3. The V and J genes are TRBV4-1 and TRBJ2-5; D is unresolved. The CDR3 has 13 residues. Trimming left V 0 bases short and J 5 bases short, with 7 bases between. Germline loops: CDR1 MGHRA, CDR2 YSYEKL. CDR3 coding DNA: TGCGCCAGCAGCCAAGATCGCGAGGAGACCCAGTACTTC. The encoded protein is CASSQDREETQYF.

The rearrangement uses TRBV25-1 and TRBJ1-6, with D possibly matching TRBD1 (6 bases). The CDR3 runs to 14 residues. Trimming took off 2 bases at V and 9 bases at J, with 11 bases between the two ends. Germline assignment: CDR1 MGHDK and CDR2 SYGVNS. DNA for the CDR3: TGTGCCAGCAGTGAAGGTTGGGACATTTCACCCCTCCACTTT. Translated, it gives CASSEGWDISPLHF.

CDR3 residues: CASSLDRDQETQYF. CDR3 nucleotides: TGTGCCAGCAGCTTGGACAGAGACCAAGAGACCCAGTACTTC. The chain couples TRBV5-4 to TRBJ2-5; unclear D gene. The CDR3 extends over 14 amino acids. Trimming cost V 0 bases and J 0 bases, with 6 bases left between them. Per the germline V gene, CDR1 is SGHNT and CDR2 is YYREEE (reference sequence).

This chain joins TRBV6-5 and TRBJ1-6; 10 nucleotides agree with TRBD1. Trimming took 5 bases from V and 10 from J; bases not matched to a gene: 5. There are 14 residues in the CDR3. CDR1 MNHEY and CDR2 SVGAGI come from the germline V gene. The CDR3, as DNA: TGTGCCAGCAGTGAAGGGACAGGGGCGTCACCCCTCCACTTT. This codes for CASSEGTGASPLHF.

The CDR3 sequence: CSVEDFTGMGTGELFF. CDR3 in DNA: TGCAGCGTTGAAGACTTCACAGGGATGGGCACCGGGGAGCTGTTTTTT. The chain links TRBV29-1 to TRBJ2-2; a weak D match, TRBD1 (6 bases). Germline CDR1 and CDR2: SQVTM and ANQGSEA. The CDR3 covers 16 residues. With 0 bases removed from V and 4 bases from J, the gap between germline ends came to 15 bases.

V usage is TRBV6-6 and J usage is TRBJ1-5; 9 bases match TRBD1. Losses at the gene ends were 5 bases for V and 6 bases for J; bases not matched to a gene: 2. Looked up from germline, CDR1 is MNHNY and CDR2 is SVGAGI (reference sequence). The CDR3 runs to 13 residues. This CDR3 reads CASSTGGPQPQHF. The CDR3 region has the DNA TGTGCCAGCAGTACAGGGGGCCCTCAGCCCCAGCATTTT.

This rearrangement joins TRBV4-1 to TRBJ1-2; D call uncertain. Looked up from germline, CDR1 is MGHRA and CDR2 is YSYEKL. The ends were cut back, 3 bases at V and 2 bases at J, with 10 bases in the middle. The CDR3 sequence is 14 residues long. The CDR3 protein is CASSHEGGNYGYTF. The CDR3 DNA follows: TGCGCCAGCAGCCACGAAGGAGGGAACTATGGCTACACCTTC.

This clone has more than one count but fewer than ten. The rearrangement joins TRBV10-3 to TRBJ1-6, with TRBD1 matching 9 bases. Germline loops: CDR1 ENHRY, CDR2 SYGVKD. This CDR3 comprises 16 residues. With V trimmed by 2 bases and J by 7 bases, 6 bases remained unmatched. The CDR3 bases are TGTGCCATCAGTGAGCCGCCGGGACAGGGCAATTCACCCCTCCACTTT. Amino acid sequence: CAISEPPGQGNSPLHF.

The rearrangement uses TRBV19 and TRBJ1-1, with D possibly being TRBD1 (5 bases). Trimming took 4 bases from V and 1 from J, leaving 7 bases between them. The CDR3 runs to 13 residues. Germline V lookup: CDR1 LNHDA, CDR2 SQIVND (reference sequence). The CDR3 loop reads CASSTGGNTEAFF. CDR3 nucleotides: TGTGCCAGTAGTACCGGGGGGAACACTGAAGCTTTCTTT.

The chain joins TRBV7-9 to TRBJ1-4; 7 positions agree with TRBD1. The V and J ends lost 4 bases and 7 bases, in that order; junction bases with no gene match: 0. This CDR3 contains 12 residues. CDR1 SEHNR and CDR2 FQNEAQ come from the germline V gene (reference sequence). Written as DNA, the CDR3 is TGTGCCAGCAGCTGGACAGGTGAAAAACTGTTTTTT. The encoded protein is CASSWTGEKLFF.

The rearrangement joins TRBV14 to TRBJ2-4; TRBD1 agrees at 8 bases. V shed 4 bases and J 2 bases; nucleotides not matched to a gene: 4. This CDR3 is built from 15 residues. Per germline, CDR1 SGHDN and CDR2 FVKESK. The CDR3 sequence is CASSPRQGSKNIQYF. CDR3 bases: TGTGCCAGCAGCCCTAGACAGGGGTCCAAAAACATTCAGTACTTC.

The chain links TRBV11-1 to TRBJ2-7; D uncertain. The V and J ends lost 1 base and 2 bases respectively, with 6 bases between them. The CDR3 is made up of 13 amino acids. Per germline, CDR1 SGHAT and CDR2 FQDESV (reference sequence). CDR3 in amino acids: CASSLGPTYEQYF. The DNA for the CDR3 is TGTGCCAGCAGCTTAGGGCCGACCTACGAGCAGTACTTC.

Concerning this clone itself: Other DNA variants within this sample encode the same CDR3. The genes are TRBV11-2 and TRBJ2-3, with no clear D. This CDR3 contains 15 residues. V shed 1 base and J shed 2 bases, with 10 bases lying between them. Per germline, CDR1 SGHAT and CDR2 FQNNGV. The CDR3 spells CASSLAGPLTDTQYF. CDR3 sequence (DNA): TGTGCCAGCAGCTTAGCCGGTCCACTCACAGATACGCAGTATTTT.

The V and J genes are TRBV7-8 and TRBJ2-1; 8 bases are shared with TRBD2. The CDR3 sequence is 14 residues long. Trimming cost V 8 bases and J 3 bases; bases outside gene matches: 6. Germline V CDR1 and CDR2: SGHVS, FQNEAQ. CDR3 sequence (DNA): TGTGCCAGCGGATTAGCGGGGTACTACAATGAGCAGTTCTTC. Translation: CASGLAGYYNEQFF.

The chain recombines TRBV7-3 with TRBJ2-5, with 7 bases fitting TRBD1. CDR3 size: 13 residues. With V trimmed by 1 base and J by 5 bases, 1 base remained unmatched. From germline, CDR1 is SGHTA and CDR2 FQGTGA. The CDR3 reads CASSLIQGETQYF. The CDR3 nucleotides are TGTGCCAGCAGCTTAATACAGGGGGAGACCCAGTACTTC.

The V and J genes are TRBV7-9 and TRBJ1-2, with D maybe TRBD1 (5 bases). Trimming took 5 bases from V and 6 from J, leaving 10 bases between them. The CDR3 runs to 12 residues. Germline V CDR1 and CDR2: SEHNR, FQNEAQ (reference sequence). This CDR3 reads CASSIGQDGYTF. The DNA of the CDR3 is TGTGCCAGCAGCATAGGACAAGATGGCTACACCTTC.